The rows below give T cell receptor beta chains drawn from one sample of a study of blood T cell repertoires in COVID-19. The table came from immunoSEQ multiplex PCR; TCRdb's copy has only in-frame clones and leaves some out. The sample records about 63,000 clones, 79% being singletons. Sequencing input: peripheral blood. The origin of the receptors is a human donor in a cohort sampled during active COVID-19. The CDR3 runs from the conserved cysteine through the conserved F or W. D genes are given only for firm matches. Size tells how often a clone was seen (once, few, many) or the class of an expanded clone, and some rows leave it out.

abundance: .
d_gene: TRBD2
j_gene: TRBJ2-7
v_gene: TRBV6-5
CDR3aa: CASSFGTSGSYEQYF
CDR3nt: TGTGCCAGCAGCTTCGGGACTAGCGGATCCTACGAGCAGTACTTC

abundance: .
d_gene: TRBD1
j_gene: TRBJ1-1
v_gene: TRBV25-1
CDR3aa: CASSANPGTGNTEAFF
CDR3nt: TGTGCCAGCAGTGCCAACCCCGGGACAGGGAACACTGAAGCTTTCTTT

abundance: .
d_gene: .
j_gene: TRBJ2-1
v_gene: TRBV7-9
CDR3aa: CASSTGTREYNEQFF
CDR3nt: TGTGCCAGCAGTACCGGGACAAGGGAGTACAATGAGCAGTTCTTC

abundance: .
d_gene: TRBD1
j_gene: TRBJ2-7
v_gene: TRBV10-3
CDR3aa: CAISGGKGQASISYEQYF
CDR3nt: TGTGCCATCAGTGGGGGGAAGGGACAGGCCTCAATTTCCTACGAGCAGTACTTC

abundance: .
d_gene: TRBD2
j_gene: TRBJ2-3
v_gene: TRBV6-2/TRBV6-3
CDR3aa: CASSYEAGGWTDTQYF
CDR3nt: TGTGCCAGCAGTTACGAGGCGGGAGGATGGACAGATACGCAGTATTTT

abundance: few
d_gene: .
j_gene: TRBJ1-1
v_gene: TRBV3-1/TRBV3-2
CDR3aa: CASSQVVTTRAFF
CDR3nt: TGTGCCAGCAGCCAAGTAGTCACGACGAGGGCTTTCTTT

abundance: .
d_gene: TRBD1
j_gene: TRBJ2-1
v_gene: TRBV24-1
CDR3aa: CATSDPTGSYNEQFF
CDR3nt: TGTGCCACCAGTGACCCGACAGGGTCCTACAATGAGCAGTTCTTC

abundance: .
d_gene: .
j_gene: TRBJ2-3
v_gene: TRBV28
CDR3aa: CASSVNFHTQYF
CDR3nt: TGTGCCAGCAGTGTCAATTTTCATACGCAGTATTTT

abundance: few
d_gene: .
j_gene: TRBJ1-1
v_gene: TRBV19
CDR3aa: CATAPGYAEAFF
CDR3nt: TGTGCCACCGCCCCGGGATACGCTGAAGCTTTCTTT

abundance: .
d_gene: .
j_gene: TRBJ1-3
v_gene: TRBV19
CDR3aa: CASSIEGLSGNTIYF
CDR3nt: TGTGCCAGTAGTATAGAGGGACTCTCTGGAAACACCATATATTTT

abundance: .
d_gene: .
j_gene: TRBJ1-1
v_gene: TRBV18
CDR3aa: CASFTSGMNTEAFF
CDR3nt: TGTGCCAGCTTCACTTCAGGCATGAACACTGAAGCTTTCTTT

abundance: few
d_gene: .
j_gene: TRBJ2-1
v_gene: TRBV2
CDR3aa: CASMGTLLTQNEQFF
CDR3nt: TGTGCCAGCATGGGGACACTCTTAACTCAAAATGAGCAGTTCTTC

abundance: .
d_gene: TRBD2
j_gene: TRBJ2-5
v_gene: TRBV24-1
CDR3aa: CATSEGGLADQETQYF
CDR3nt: TGTGCCACCAGTGAGGGCGGACTAGCGGATCAAGAGACCCAGTACTTC

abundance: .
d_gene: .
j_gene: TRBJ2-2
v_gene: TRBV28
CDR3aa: CASSFPRAGELFF
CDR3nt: TGTGCCAGCAGTTTCCCCAGGGCCGGGGAGCTGTTTTTT

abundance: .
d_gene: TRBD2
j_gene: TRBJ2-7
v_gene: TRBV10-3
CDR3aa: CAAGTSGYEQYF
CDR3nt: TGTGCCGCCGGGACTAGCGGATACGAGCAGTACTTC

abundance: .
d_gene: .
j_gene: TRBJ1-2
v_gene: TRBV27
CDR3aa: CASSFSTAYGYTF
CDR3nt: TGTGCCAGCAGTTTCTCGACAGCCTATGGCTACACCTTC

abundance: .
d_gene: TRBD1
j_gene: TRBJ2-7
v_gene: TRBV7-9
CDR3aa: CASSSSGGQGTYEQYF
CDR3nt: TGTGCCAGCAGCTCCTCAGGGGGACAGGGGACCTACGAGCAGTACTTC

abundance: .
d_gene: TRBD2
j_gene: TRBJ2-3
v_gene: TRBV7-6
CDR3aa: CASSPGLAGWTDTQYF
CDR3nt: TGTGCCAGCAGCCCGGGACTAGCGGGGTGGACAGATACGCAGTATTTT

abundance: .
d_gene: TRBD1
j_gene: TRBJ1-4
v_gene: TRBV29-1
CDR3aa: CSVAQTGGGEKLFF
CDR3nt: TGCAGCGTCGCCCAGACAGGGGGGGGTGAAAAACTGTTTTTT

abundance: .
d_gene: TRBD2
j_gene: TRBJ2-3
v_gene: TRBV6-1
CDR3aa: CASSEAPLETSIIADTQYF
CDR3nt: TGTGCCAGCAGTGAAGCCCCACTCGAGACTAGCATTATCGCAGATACGCAGTATTTT

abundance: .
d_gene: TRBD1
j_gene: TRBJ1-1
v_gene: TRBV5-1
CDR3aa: CASSLQGRSTEAFF
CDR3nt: TGCGCCAGCAGCTTACAGGGGCGGAGCACTGAAGCTTTCTTT

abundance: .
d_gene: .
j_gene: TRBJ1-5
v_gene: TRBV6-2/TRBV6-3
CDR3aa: CASSWSGGNQPQHF
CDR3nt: TGTGCCAGCAGTTGGTCAGGGGGCAATCAGCCCCAGCATTTT

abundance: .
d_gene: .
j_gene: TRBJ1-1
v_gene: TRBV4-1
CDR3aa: CASSPWGVKDTEAFF
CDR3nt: TGCGCCAGCAGCCCCTGGGGGGTGAAGGACACTGAAGCTTTCTTT

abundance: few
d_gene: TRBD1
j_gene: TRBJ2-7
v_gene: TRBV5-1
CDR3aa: CASSLVGTGYEQYF
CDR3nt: TGCGCCAGCAGCTTGGTAGGGACAGGTTACGAGCAGTACTTC

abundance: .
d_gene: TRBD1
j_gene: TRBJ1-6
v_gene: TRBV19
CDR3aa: CASSIRDSNSPLHF
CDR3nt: TGTGCCAGTAGTATCCGGGACAGTAATTCACCCCTCCACTTT

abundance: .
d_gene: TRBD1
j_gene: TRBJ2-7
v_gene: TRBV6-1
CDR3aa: CASSEILMGQGAREQYF
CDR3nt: TGTGCCAGCAGTGAAATTTTAATGGGACAGGGGGCGAGGGAGCAGTACTTC

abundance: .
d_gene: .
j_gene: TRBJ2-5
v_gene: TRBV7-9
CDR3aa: CASSLEKEVETQYF
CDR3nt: TGTGCCAGCAGCTTAGAAAAGGAGGTAGAGACCCAGTACTTC

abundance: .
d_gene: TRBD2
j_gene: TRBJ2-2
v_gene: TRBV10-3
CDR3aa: CATGGSGELFF
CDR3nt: TGTGCCACGGGAGGGTCCGGGGAGCTGTTTTTT

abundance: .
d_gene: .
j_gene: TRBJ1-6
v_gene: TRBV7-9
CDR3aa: CASSATGLMALHF
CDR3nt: TGTGCCAGCAGCGCGACAGGCCTTATGGCCCTCCACTTT

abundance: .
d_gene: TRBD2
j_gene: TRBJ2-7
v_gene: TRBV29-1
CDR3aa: CSVWTSGAYEQYF
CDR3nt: TGCAGCGTGTGGACTAGCGGGGCTTACGAGCAGTACTTC

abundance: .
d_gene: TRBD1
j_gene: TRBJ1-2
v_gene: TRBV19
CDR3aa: CASNLDRGGGYTF
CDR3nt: TGTGCCAGTAACCTCGACAGGGGAGGAGGCTACACCTTC

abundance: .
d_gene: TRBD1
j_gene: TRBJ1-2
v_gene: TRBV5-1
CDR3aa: CASSFGTGVNYGYTF
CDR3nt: TGCGCCAGCAGCTTTGGGACAGGGGTAAACTATGGCTACACCTTC

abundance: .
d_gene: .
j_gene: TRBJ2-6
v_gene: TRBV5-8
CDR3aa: CASSTDGSGANVLTF
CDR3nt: TGTGCCAGCAGCACAGACGGCTCTGGGGCCAACGTCCTGACTTTC

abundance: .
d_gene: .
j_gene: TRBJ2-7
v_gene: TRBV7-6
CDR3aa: CASSSRAESSYEQYF
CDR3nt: TGTGCCAGCAGCTCGAGGGCGGAAAGCTCCTACGAGCAGTACTTC

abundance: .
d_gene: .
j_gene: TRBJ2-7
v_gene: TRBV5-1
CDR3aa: CASSLRSSYEQYF
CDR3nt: TGCGCCAGCAGCTTGCGGAGCTCCTACGAGCAGTACTTC

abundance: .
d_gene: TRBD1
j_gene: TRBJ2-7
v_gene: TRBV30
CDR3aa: CAWVRQGRGEQYF
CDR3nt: TGTGCCTGGGTTAGACAGGGACGAGGCGAGCAGTACTTC

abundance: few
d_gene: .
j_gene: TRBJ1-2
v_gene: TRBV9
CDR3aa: CASSGPDRPQKTNYGYTF
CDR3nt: TGTGCCAGCAGCGGACCCGACAGACCCCAAAAGACTAACTATGGCTACACCTTC

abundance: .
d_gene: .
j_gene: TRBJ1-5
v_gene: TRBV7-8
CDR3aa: CASSSRAAGRDQPQHF
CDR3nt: TGTGCCAGCAGCAGCCGGGCCGCCGGGAGGGATCAGCCCCAGCATTTT

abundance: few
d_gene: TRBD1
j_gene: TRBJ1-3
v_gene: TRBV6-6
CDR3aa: CASSPQGEQGAYGNTIYF
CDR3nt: TGTGCCAGCAGTCCCCAAGGGGAACAGGGGGCTTACGGAAACACCATATATTTT

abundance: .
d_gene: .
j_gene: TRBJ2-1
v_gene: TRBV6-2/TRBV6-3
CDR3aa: CASSYTAYNEQFF
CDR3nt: TGTGCCAGCAGTTATACAGCCTACAATGAGCAGTTCTTC

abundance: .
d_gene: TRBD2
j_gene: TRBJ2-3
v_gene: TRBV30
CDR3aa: CAWRSSGLAKTQYF
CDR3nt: TGTGCCTGGAGGTCCTCGGGACTAGCAAAAACGCAGTATTTT

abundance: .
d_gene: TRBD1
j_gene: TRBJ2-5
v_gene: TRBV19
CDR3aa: CASSIPSGTGGKETQYF
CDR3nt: TGTGCCAGTAGTATTCCCTCCGGGACAGGGGGAAAAGAGACCCAGTACTTC

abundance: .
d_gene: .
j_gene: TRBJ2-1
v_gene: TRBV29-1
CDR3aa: CSVVEGAGGQFF
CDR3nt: TGCAGCGTTGTAGAGGGTGCCGGGGGGCAGTTCTTC

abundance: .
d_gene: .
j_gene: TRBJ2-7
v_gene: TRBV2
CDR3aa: CATSPVPYEQYF
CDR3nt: TGTGCCACATCCCCGGTTCCCTACGAGCAGTACTTC

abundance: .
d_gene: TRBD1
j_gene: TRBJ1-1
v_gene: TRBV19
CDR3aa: CASRQGGNTEAFF
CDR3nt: TGTGCCAGTCGACAGGGAGGGAACACTGAAGCTTTCTTT

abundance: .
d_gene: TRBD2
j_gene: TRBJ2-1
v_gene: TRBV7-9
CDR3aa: CASSLAERLAGKQFF
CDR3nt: TGTGCCAGCAGCTTAGCTGAGAGACTAGCGGGGAAGCAGTTCTTC

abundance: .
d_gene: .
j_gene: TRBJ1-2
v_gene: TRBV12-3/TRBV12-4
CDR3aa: CASSWEVGGYTF
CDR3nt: TGTGCCAGCAGTTGGGAGGTGGGAGGCTACACCTTC

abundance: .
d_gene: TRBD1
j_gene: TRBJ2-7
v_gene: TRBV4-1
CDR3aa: CASSPGQLYEQYF
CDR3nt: TGCGCCAGCAGCCCGGGACAGCTTTACGAGCAGTACTTC

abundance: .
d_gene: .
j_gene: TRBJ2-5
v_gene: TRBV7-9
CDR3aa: CASSPGVSPGEETQYF
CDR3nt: TGTGCCAGCAGCCCCGGGGTCTCCCCGGGGGAAGAGACCCAGTACTTC

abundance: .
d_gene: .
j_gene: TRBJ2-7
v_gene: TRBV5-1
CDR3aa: CASSPVPSYEQYF
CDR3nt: TGCGCCAGCAGCCCGGTACCCTCCTACGAGCAGTACTTC

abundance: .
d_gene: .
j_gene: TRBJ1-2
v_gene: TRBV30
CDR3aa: CAWRRGQTNYGYTF
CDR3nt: TGTGCCTGGAGGAGAGGTCAAACTAACTATGGCTACACCTTC

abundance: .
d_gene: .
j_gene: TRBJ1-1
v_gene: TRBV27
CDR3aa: CASRSTGRTEAFF
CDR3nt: TGTGCCAGCAGATCCACAGGGAGAACTGAAGCTTTCTTT

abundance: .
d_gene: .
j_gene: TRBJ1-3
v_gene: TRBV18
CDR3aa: CASSPRDNSGNTIYF
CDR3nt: TGTGCCAGCTCACCCCGGGACAACTCTGGAAACACCATATATTTT

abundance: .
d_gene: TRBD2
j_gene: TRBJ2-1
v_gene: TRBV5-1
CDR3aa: CASSGGGLAGTYNEQFF
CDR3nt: TGCGCCAGCAGCGGGGGGGGACTAGCGGGAACCTACAATGAGCAGTTCTTC

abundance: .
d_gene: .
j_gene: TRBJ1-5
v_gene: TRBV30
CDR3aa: CAWSVQGSQPQHF
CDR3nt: TGTGCCTGGAGTGTACAAGGGAGTCAGCCCCAGCATTTT